The present T cell receptor beta chain was sequenced within a study of blood T cell repertoires in COVID-19. Study-level background: Both acute and convalescent COVID-19 samples were obtained from the United States, Italy and Spain. In each case, the material was cDNA or gDNA derived from T cells, B-cell-depleted T cells, or PBMCs.

During active infection, Seattle patients enrolled and were then monitored through disease. Original data processing: Amplifying reference gene primers gave estimates of nucleated cell counts. TCRdb's table, derived via immunoSEQ multiplex PCR, lists solely in-frame clones and lacks some. The V and J calls and the clone size are those of that table, but D and trimming were determined from the DNA. The sample records about 410,000 clones, 89% being singletons. This CDR3 is 16 amino acids long. V was pared by 4 bases and J by 4 bases, with 17 bases between. The germline CDR1 and CDR2 sequences are LGHNA and YSLEER. This clone showed up just once.

This sequence was found in a woman between 35 and 50 years old with COVID-19, enrolled during active disease. The specimen sequenced was peripheral blood. This rearrangement joins TRBV4-3 to TRBJ2-1; maybe TRBD2 (5 bases). CDR3 in DNA: TGCGCCAGCAGCCCGGAGGTGAGGGCTAGTTACAATGAGCAGTTCTTC. Translation: CASSPEVRASYNEQFF.